The 14 T cell receptor beta chains below all came from one sample that was sequenced in a study of shared clonotypes between healthy human individuals. Profiled with immunoSEQ multiplex PCR; TCRdb holds only in-frame clones, not every one. The table records approximately 2.3 million clones, over 90% of them present only once. Input material: naive CD4+ T cells from PBMCs. The subset is: CD45RA+ positively selected. All receptors come from a man aged 18 to 35 in good health. Some clones in this sample may be carry-over from other donors' samples.

The chain couples TRBV7-6 to TRBJ2-1; unclear D gene. Germline CDR1 reads SGHVS; CDR2 reads FNYEAQ. This CDR3 comprises 16 residues. V shed 4 bases and J shed 8 bases, with 21 bases lying between them. For the CDR3, the DNA is TGTGCCAGCAGCTCAAACCGGGCCCGCGGTGGGTATGAGCAGTTCTTC. Its protein is CASSSNRARGGYEQFF. Drawing the rest from reference TRBV7-6 and TRBJ2-1, the complete variable domain is GAGVSQSPRYKVTKRGQDVALRCDPISGHVSLYWYRQALGQGPEFLTYFNYEAQQDKSGLPNDRFSAERPEGSISTLTIQRTEQRDSAMYRCASSSNRARGGYEQFFGPGTRLTVL.

The chain combines TRBV6-6 with TRBJ1-4; D is undetermined. V was shortened by 9 bases and J by 2 bases, with 10 bases between the two germline ends. The CDR3 spans 13 residues. The germline CDR1 and CDR2 sequences are MNHNY and SVGAGI (reference sequence). The DNA for the CDR3 is TGTGCCAGTAGCCCCGGGACTAATGAAAAACTGTTTTTT. This encodes CASSPGTNEKLFF.

A note on this clone: This sample also contains other DNA sequences that code for the same CDR3. The chain joins TRBV6-5 to TRBJ2-1; D is possibly TRBD2 (5 bases). The V end was cut by 0 bases, the J end by 2 bases, with 8 bases between. The germline CDR1 and CDR2 sequences are MNHEY and SVGAGI. The CDR3 length is 15 residues. CDR3 nucleotides: TGTGCCAGCAGTTACTCGTCGGGAACCTACAATGAGCAGTTCTTC. It codes for CASSYSSGTYNEQFF.

The gene calls are TRBV7-9 and TRBJ1-5, with D unclear. The CDR3 contains 13 residues. Trimming cost V 7 bases and J 4 bases, with 11 bases left between them. Germline lookup yields CDR1 SEHNR and CDR2 FQNEAQ (reference sequence). CDR3 DNA sequence: TGTGCCAGCACCAAAGGAGGGAATCAGCCCCAGCATTTT. Its protein is CASTKGGNQPQHF.

The chain couples TRBV29-1 to TRBJ2-5; D could derive from TRBD1 or TRBD2 (5 bases each). This CDR3 comprises 14 residues. V lost 4 bases and J lost 4, with 16 bases in between. Germline-derived CDR1 and CDR2 are SQVTM and ANQGSEA. In nucleotides, the CDR3 is TGCAGCGTTGGACCGGGGCTGGGGTTAGAGACCCAGTACTTC. Amino acids: CSVGPGLGLETQYF.

The genes are TRBV27 and TRBJ2-3, with 12 nucleotides matching TRBD2. Germline-derived CDR1 and CDR2 are MNHEY and SMNVEV (reference sequence). Trimming took 5 bases from V and 1 from J; bases not matched to a gene: 7. CDR3 size: 17 residues. The CDR3 sequence is CASSPSGRALGTDTQYF. CDR3 nucleotide sequence: TGTGCCAGCAGTCCTAGCGGGAGGGCCTTAGGCACAGATACGCAGTATTTT.

This rearrangement joins TRBV5-6 to TRBJ1-3; D uncertain. Germline V gene sequence: CDR1 SGHDT, CDR2 YYEEEE. V dropped 3 bases and J dropped 0 bases, with 10 bases sitting between them. There are 15 residues in the CDR3. As DNA, the CDR3 is TGTGCCAGCAGCTCGGCAGCGTCCTCTGGAAACACCATATATTTT. This gives the protein CASSSAASSGNTIYF.

This clone was counted between two and nine times. V is TRBV19 and J is TRBJ1-1; no clear D gene. V was cut by 7 bases and J by 1 base, with 13 bases left in between. The V gene's germline CDR1 is LNHDA and CDR2 SQIVND (reference sequence). CDR3 length: 14 residues. CDR3 DNA sequence: TGTGCCAGTACCCTCGGCCGGGGGAACACTGAAGCTTTCTTT. Its protein product is CASTLGRGNTEAFF.

V is TRBV19 and J is TRBJ2-5; D gene uncertain. There are 11 residues in the CDR3. V was shortened by 7 bases and J by 9 bases, with 12 bases between the two germline ends. Germline assignment: CDR1 LNHDA and CDR2 SQIVND (reference sequence). DNA for the CDR3: TGTGCCAGTATGTTCGGTGGGTCCCAGTACTTC. It is translated as CASMFGGSQYF. Combining the CDR3 with reference TRBV19 and TRBJ2-5 gives the whole variable domain DGGITQSPKYLFRKEGQNVTLSCEQNLNHDAMYWYRQDPGQGLRLIYYSQIVNDFQKGDIAEGYSVSREKKESFPLTVTSAQKNPTAFYLCASMFGGSQYFGPGTRLLVL.

V is TRBV5-4 and J is TRBJ2-3, with D perhaps TRBD1 or TRBD2 (5 bases each). Trimming cost V 7 bases and J 4 bases, with 16 bases left between them. CDR1 is SGHNT and CDR2 is YYREEE in the germline V gene (reference sequence). This CDR3 spans 14 amino acids. CDR3 residues: CASSPGARSDTQYF. Written as DNA, the CDR3 is TGTGCCAGCTCTCCCGGGGCTCGTTCAGATACGCAGTATTTT. Variable domain in full (rest from reference TRBV5-4 and TRBJ2-3): ETGVTQSPTHLIKTRGQQVTLRCSSQSGHNTVSWYQQALGQGPQFIFQYYREEENGRGNFPPRFSGLQFPNYSSELNVNALELDDSALYLCASSPGARSDTQYFGPGTRLTVL.

The V and J genes are TRBV30 and TRBJ1-4, with D possibly being TRBD1 (6 bases). V gave up 3 bases and J gave up 8 bases, with 19 bases separating them. The V gene's germline CDR1 is GTSNPN and CDR2 SVGIG (reference sequence). This CDR3 contains 15 residues. The CDR3 loop reads CAWSGPSPQGEKLFF. CDR3 nucleotide sequence: TGTGCCTGGAGCGGTCCCTCCCCGCAGGGGGAAAAACTGTTTTTT. The complete variable domain, with remaining parts taken from reference TRBV30 and TRBJ1-4, reads SQTIHQWPATLVQPVGSPLSLECTVEGTSNPNLYWYRQAAGRGLQLLFYSVGIGQISSEVPQNLSASRPQDRQFILSSKKLLLSDSGFYLCAWSGPSPQGEKLFFGSGTQLSVL.

The CDR3 coding sequence is TGTGCCAGCAGCCCCGGTCCCCGTCGGACAGATACGCAGTATTTT. Its translation is CASSPGPRRTDTQYF. The chain joins TRBV2 to TRBJ2-3; no reliable D call. Germline V gene sequence: CDR1 SNHLY, CDR2 FYNNEI. Trimming removed 6 bases at V and 3 bases at J, with 16 bases between. This CDR3 has 15 amino acids.

This rearrangement joins TRBV29-1 to TRBJ2-1, with 7 positions matching TRBD2. Losses at the gene ends were 3 bases for V and 11 bases for J; bases not matched to a gene: 7. The CDR3 has 12 amino acids. The germline V gene has CDR1 SQVTM and CDR2 ANQGSEA. CDR3 residues: CSVDMSTSKQFF. The CDR3 coding sequence is TGCAGCGTTGATATGTCGACTAGCAAGCAGTTCTTC.

In this sample, this clone turned up once. V is TRBV21-1 and J is TRBJ2-7. TRBV21-1 is assigned pseudogene status. This CDR3 has 15 residues. Written as DNA, the CDR3 is TGTGCCATCGACCCCGGGGGACAAAAATCCTACGAGCAGTACTTC. It codes for CAIDPGGQKSYEQYF.